This TCR beta chain emerged from a study of OX40 agonist ivuxolimab in advanced cancers. About the full investigation: Ivuxolimab was a fully human IgG2 agonistic monoclonal antibody targeting the costimulatory receptor OX40 (CD134). Intravenous ivuxolimab was administered to patients every 2 weeks at six dose levels: 0.01, 0.1, 0.3, 1.5, 3 and 10 mg/kg. Of the roughly 52 dose-escalation patients, hepatocellular carcinoma was present in roughly 19, melanoma in approximately 15, renal cell carcinoma in 9 and head and neck cancer in 9. In the dose-escalation cohort, 82.7% of patients were male, and the mean age was around 60 years, with a range of 23 to 79. Prior anti-PD-1, anti-PD-L1 or anti-CTLA-4 therapy was permitted, and checkpoint inhibitors had been received by about 36% of dose-escalation patients. Partial responses occurred in three dose-escalation patients: two with cutaneous melanoma and one with hepatocellular carcinoma. Peripheral TCRbeta sequencing aimed to test whether ivuxolimab altered TCR sequence diversity and caused clonal T-cell expansion. The paper describes the monotherapy dose-escalation part (N of about 54 patients) of the phase I trial of ivuxolimab. Study-wide findings and limitations: At doses of 0.1 to 3.0 mg/kg, clonal expansion of both CD4+ and CD8+ T cells in blood was seen between baseline and week 6. After ivuxolimab, more expanded clones were found on average in CD8+ T cells than in CD4+ T cells. In the 0.1-3.0 mg/kg groups, partial responders were among the patients with the lowest normalized peripheral clonal expansion, particularly in CD8+ T cells. Low levels of normalized T-cell clonal expansion were also shown by some nonresponding patients. The antigen specificity of the peripheral T cells that underwent clonal expansion was not determined.

The trial excluded patients who had a history of autoimmune disease or were on systemic immunosuppression. In every dose cohort, peripheral blood was drawn for TCR sequencing at baseline, cycle 4 day 1, and cycle 7 day 1. The samples were drawn from a first-in-human, open-label, multicenter phase I dose-escalation trial of ivuxolimab. The trial enrolled adults with locally advanced or metastatic head and neck squamous cell, hepatocellular, melanoma or renal cell carcinoma. Before TCR sequencing, CD4+ and CD8+ T cells were separately sorted from peripheral blood. Genomic DNA was extracted from sorted cells for sequencing of the TCRbeta CDR3 region. The immunoSEQ Assay was used for sequencing of TCRbeta CDR3 regions. Not all clones reach the TCRdb copy of this immuneACCESS table, which keeps in-frame sequences only. Checked studies attribute under half of the gap to unresolved V genes and leave the rest unexplained. The table for this sample lists 50,000 or so clones; roughly 90% of them were counted only once. Around 7% of the sample is taken by the ten largest.

Remarks on this clone: Its antigen is not yet known. No much larger clone is present one base from it, and per-base qualities are unavailable.

The germline V and J ends show losses of 5 bases and 1 base respectively, and no gene match explains 4 bases of the junction. CDR1 is given as MNHNY and CDR2 as SVGAGI, both from the germline V gene (reference sequence). The CDR3, from cysteine to phenylalanine, totals 14 residues. CDR3 DNA only is kept here, 42 bases in frame from base 1. The chain joins TRBV6-6 to TRBJ1-1; 7 bases in the middle match TRBD1. The source of this sequence is an adult with an advanced solid tumor such as melanoma, head and neck, liver or kidney cancer. The starting material was CD4+ or CD8+ T cells sorted from blood, obtained in a trial of the OX40 agonist ivuxolimab. The sequenced DNA is TGTGCCAGCAGTCCCCGGACAGGGAACACTGAAGCTTTCTTT. Protein translation: CASSPRTGNTEAFF.